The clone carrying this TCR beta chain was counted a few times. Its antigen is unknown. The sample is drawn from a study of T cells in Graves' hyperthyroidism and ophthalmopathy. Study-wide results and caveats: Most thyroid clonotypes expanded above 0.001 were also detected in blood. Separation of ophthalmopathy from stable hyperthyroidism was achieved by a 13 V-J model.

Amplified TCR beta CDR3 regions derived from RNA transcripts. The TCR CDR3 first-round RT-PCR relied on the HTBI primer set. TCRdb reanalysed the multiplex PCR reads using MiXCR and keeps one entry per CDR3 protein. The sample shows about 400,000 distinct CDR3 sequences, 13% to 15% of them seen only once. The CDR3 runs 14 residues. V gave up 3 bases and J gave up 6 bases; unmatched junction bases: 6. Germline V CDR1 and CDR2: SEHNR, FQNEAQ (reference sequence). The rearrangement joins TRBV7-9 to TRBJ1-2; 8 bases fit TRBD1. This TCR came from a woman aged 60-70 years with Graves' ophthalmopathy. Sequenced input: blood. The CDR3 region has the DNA TGTGCCAGCAGCTTGGGACAGGCCTCCGATGGCTACACCTTC. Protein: CASSLGQASDGYTF.